This T cell receptor (beta chain) was observed in a study of Ad26.COV2.S vaccination and SARS-CoV-2 variants. V gave up 2 bases and J gave up 0 bases, with 2 bases separating them. CDR3 length: 14 amino acids. Germline loops: CDR1 LNHDA, CDR2 SQIVND (reference sequence). TCRdb's table, derived via immunoSEQ multiplex PCR, lists solely in-frame clones and lacks some. This sample has 350,000 to 500,000 clones, with 80% to 95% found just once. Treatment defined: some 20 received Ad26.COV2.S at low or high dose, single or two shots; roughly five received placebo; per-sample allocation not given. Sampling was performed 63 days after the first vaccine or placebo injection. The study, taken as a whole, reports: Responses of spike-specific T cells (both CD8+ and CD4+) reportedly showed substantial breadth after vaccination.

This clone has a handful of counts. Its antigen is currently unknown. The clonotype was recovered from a person aged 18-60 years who received the Ad26.COV2.S COVID-19 vaccine or a placebo. The J gene is TRBJ2-6, the V gene TRBV19; no clear D gene. Source: peripheral blood, taken in a trial of Ad26.COV2.S vaccine versus placebo. CDR3 protein: CASSIRSGANVLTF. Written as DNA, the CDR3 is TGTGCCAGTAGTATACGCTCTGGGGCCAACGTCCTGACTTTC.